A single T cell receptor (beta chain) is shown here with its context. The CDR3 consists of 14 residues. CDR1 is MNHEY and CDR2 is SMNVEV in the germline V gene (reference sequence). The V end lost 5 bases, the J end lost 1 base, and 11 bases lay between the germline ends. TCRdb keeps only in-frame clones here, not all; method: immunoSEQ multiplex PCR. The sample lists around 200,000 clones; around 86% were seen once. These data are taken from a study of blood T cell repertoires in COVID-19. The V call is TRBV27, the J call TRBJ1-1, with TRBD1 as a possible D gene (5 bases). The clonotype was recovered from a woman aged 35 to 49 with acute or convalescent COVID-19. The sequenced sample was peripheral blood. CDR3 in amino acids: CASSTLTANTEAFF. The CDR3 nucleotides are TGTGCCAGCAGTACCCTGACAGCGAACACTGAAGCTTTCTTT.